What follows is one T cell receptor beta chain and its context. Primers used in a second PCR of roughly 6 to 11 cycles were a sample-barcoded 5' primer and a J-beta primer mix. TCRdb independently ran MiXCR on the 5' RACE reads; one entry per CDR3 protein. The data hold some 900,000 distinct CDR3 sequences, with more than 25% observed a single time. Trimming took 3 bases from V and 1 from J; bases not matched to a gene: 12. Germline CDR1 SGHRS, CDR2 YFSETQ. The CDR3 extends over 17 amino acids. This sample is drawn from a study of blood T cells in healthy people across ages. The rearrangement joins TRBV5-1 to TRBJ1-1; TRBD1 aligns across 7 bases. The TCR was taken from a woman of 80 years or more in good health. Sequenced material: blood. CDR3 coding DNA: TGCGCCAGCAGCTCTGATCCCCAGGGGGTGGGGAACACTGAAGCTTTCTTT. Translation gives CASSSDPQGVGNTEAFF.